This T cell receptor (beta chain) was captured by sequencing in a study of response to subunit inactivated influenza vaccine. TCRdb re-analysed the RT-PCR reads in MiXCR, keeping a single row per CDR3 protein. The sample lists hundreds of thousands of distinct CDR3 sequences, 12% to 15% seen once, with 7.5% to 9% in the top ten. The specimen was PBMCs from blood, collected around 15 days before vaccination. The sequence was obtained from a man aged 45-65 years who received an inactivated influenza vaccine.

The CDR3 here is CATQTAPPDTQYF. Here the CDR3 DNA reads TGTGCCACCCAGACTGCTCCCCCAGATACGCAGTATTTT. The chain recombines TRBV10-3 with TRBJ2-3; D gene ambiguous. Germline V gene data show CDR1 as ENHRY and CDR2 as SYGVKD. V was clipped by 10 bases and J by 4 bases, with 15 bases between them. The CDR3 is 13 residues long.